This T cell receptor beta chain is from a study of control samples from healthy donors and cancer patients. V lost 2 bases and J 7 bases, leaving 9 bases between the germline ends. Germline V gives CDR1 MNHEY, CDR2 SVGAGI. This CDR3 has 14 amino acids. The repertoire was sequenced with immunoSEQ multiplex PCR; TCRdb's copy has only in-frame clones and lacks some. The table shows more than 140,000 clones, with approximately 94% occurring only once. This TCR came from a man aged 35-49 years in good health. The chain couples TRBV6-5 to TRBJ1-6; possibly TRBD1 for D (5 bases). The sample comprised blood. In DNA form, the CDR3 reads TGTGCCAGCAGTTACGTACAGGCCAATTCACCCCTCCACTTT. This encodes CASSYVQANSPLHF.